This T cell receptor (beta chain) was sequenced in a study of blood T cell repertoires in COVID-19 (dated by TCRdb to about 2020). Background on the whole study: Samples from collaborators originated in the United States, Italy and Spain and spanned both the acute and convalescent phases of COVID-19. A de-identified subject ID, COVID-19 status, age in years and sex were almost always included in the sample metadata. The prospective study material was composed of cDNA or gDNA derived from T cells, B-cell-depleted T cells, or PBMCs. Where available, HLA class I and class II types were obtained from metadata supplied by the sample provider rather than from assay-based typing. The dataset comprised deeply sampled blood TCRbeta repertoires from subjects exposed to, actively infected with, or recovered from COVID-19. The samples were drawn from the first 160 participants of the ongoing ImmuneRACE study and from 1,254 subjects provided by 6 global collaborators. The repertoires were made available in a free public database intended to serve as a resource for research on the immune response to SARS-CoV-2.

TCRbeta CDR3 regions were amplified from genomic DNA by means of the immunoSEQ Assay, a bias-controlled multiplex PCR. The authors' pipeline ran thus. Within the assay, amplification of reference gene primers was used to estimate how many nucleated cells each sample contained. Sequence reads were collapsed and filtered to measure the absolute abundance of every unique TCRbeta CDR3 rearrangement. Productive Simpson clonality was computed per sample as the square root of Simpson's diversity index over productive rearrangements. What TCRdb holds here is the immuneACCESS table cut down to in-frame rearrangements. Part of the clones is not present; checked against another copy, under half of the missing clones reflect an unresolved V gene, and the others are unexplained. V and J calls and clone size are given by that table; D and trimming were obtained from the DNA. In all, the sample holds under 200,000 clones, and about nine tenths of those were seen once. The top ten hold approximately 2.2% of the sample.

Inclusive of the bounding cysteine and phenylalanine, the CDR3 is 12 residues long. Of the read, only the CDR3 DNA is kept; its 36 bases are in frame from base 1. Deletion took 6 bases off V and 7 bases off J, with a span of 12 bases between the germline ends. The CDR1 and CDR2 encoded by the germline V gene are MRHNA and SNTAGT. Of note for this clone: This clone's antigen is unknown. Per-base quality was not reported, and no clone a single base away is much larger than it.

Each collaborating institution followed its own protocols to collect whole blood in K2EDTA tubes. Collaborator samples were shipped for TCRbeta analysis as frozen whole blood, isolated PBMCs, or DNA extracted from either sample type. Broad study findings and their caveats: The quantity of clinical and demographic metadata differed by source and by participant and was supplied without curation.

The clonotype originates from a man between 18 and 29 years old with acute or convalescent COVID-19. The V gene is TRBV6-4 and the J gene is TRBJ1-2, with TRBD1 as a weak D call on 6 bases. Material: peripheral blood. At the DNA level, the sequence is TGTGCCAGCAGCAATACAGGGACTGGCTACACCTTC. Translated, it reads CASSNTGTGYTF.